Below are 5 T cell receptor beta chains sequenced from a single sample in a study of shared clonotypes between healthy human individuals. Using immunoSEQ multiplex PCR, the repertoire was profiled, and TCRdb retains in-frame clones only, with some absent. In the table there are roughly 2.2 million clones, around 92% of which are singletons. Sequencing was carried out using naive CD4+ T cells from PBMCs. Sample subset: CD45RA+ positively selected. Source of these receptors: a young man in good health. Some clones in this sample may be carry-over from other donors' samples.

This clone was detected once. The chain recombines TRBV6-6 with TRBJ1-5, with 7 bases that match TRBD1. Unmatched junction bases numbered 11, after V lost 7 bases and J lost 2 bases. There are 16 residues in the CDR3. Germline assignment: CDR1 MNHNY and CDR2 SVGAGI (reference sequence). In DNA form, the CDR3 reads TGTGCCAGCAAATCGGAGACAGGGTCTGGCAATCAGCCCCAGCATTTT. Its translation: CASKSETGSGNQPQHF.

V gene TRBV4-1 combines with J gene TRBJ1-4, with TRBD1 as a possible D gene (6 bases). This CDR3 comprises 18 residues. V was clipped by 4 bases and J by 0 bases, with 18 bases between them. The germline V gene has CDR1 MGHRA and CDR2 YSYEKL. CDR3 region: CASSPKTGGQATNEKLFF. The CDR3 nucleotides are TGCGCCAGCAGCCCCAAAACGGGGGGGCAGGCAACTAATGAAAAACTGTTTTTT.

This clone showed up just a few times. This chain joins TRBV21-1 and TRBJ1-2. TRBV21-1 is deemed a pseudogene. This CDR3 has 13 amino acids. The CDR3 DNA reads as TGTGCCAGCCTTACAAGGGCAAACTATGGCTACACCTTC. Protein product: CASLTRANYGYTF.

With regard to this clone: Other DNA variants within this sample encode the same CDR3. CDR3 sequence: CASSSTDTQYF. The CDR3 DNA sequence: TGTGCCAGCAGCAGCACAGATACGCAGTATTTT. This chain connects TRBV2 to TRBJ2-3; D is unresolved. Germline-derived CDR1 and CDR2 are SNHLY and FYNNEI. The V end was cut by 6 bases, the J end by 0 bases, with 1 base between. The CDR3 covers 11 residues.

The rearrangement joins TRBV9 to TRBJ2-7, with 12 bases identical to TRBD2. The CDR3 length is 15 residues. Trimming at V came to 0 bases and at J to 3 bases, leaving 1 base not matched to a gene. The germline V gene encodes CDR1 SGDLS and CDR2 YYNGEE. CDR3 DNA sequence: TGTGCCAGCAGCGTAGGACTAGCGGGAGACTACGAGCAGTACTTC. Its translation is CASSVGLAGDYEQYF. The variable domain in full, completed from reference TRBV9 and TRBJ2-7, reads DSGVTQTPKHLITATGQRVTLRCSPRSGDLSVYWYQQSLDQGLQFLIQYYNGEERAKGNILERFSAQQFPDLHSELNLSSLELGDSALYFCASSVGLAGDYEQYFGPGTRLTVT.